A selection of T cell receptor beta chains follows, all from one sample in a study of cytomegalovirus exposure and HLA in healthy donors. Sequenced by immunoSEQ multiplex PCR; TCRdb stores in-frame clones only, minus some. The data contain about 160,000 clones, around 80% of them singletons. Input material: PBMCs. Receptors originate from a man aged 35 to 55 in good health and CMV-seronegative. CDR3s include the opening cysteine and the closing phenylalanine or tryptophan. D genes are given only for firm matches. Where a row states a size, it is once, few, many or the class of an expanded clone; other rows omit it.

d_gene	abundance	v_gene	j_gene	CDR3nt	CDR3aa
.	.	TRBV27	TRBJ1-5	TGTGCCAGCACCAACCTAGGGGGGGATCAGCCCCAGCATTTT	CASTNLGGDQPQHF
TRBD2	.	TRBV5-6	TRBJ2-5	TGTGCCAGCAGCTTGGGCCTAGCGGGAGGGCTTTCGGAGACCCAGTACTTC	CASSLGLAGGLSETQYF
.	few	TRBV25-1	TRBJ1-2	TGTGCCAGCAGTGAAAGTTCCGGGACTGAAAAGGGCTACACCTTC	CASSESSGTEKGYTF
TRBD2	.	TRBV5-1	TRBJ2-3	TGCGCCAGCAGAAACCCTCTGGCGGGAGGGTCAGATACGCAGTATTTT	CASRNPLAGGSDTQYF
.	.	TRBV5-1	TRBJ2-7	TGCGCCAGCAGCTTGGGGTCGGGGGTTAGCGAGCAGTACTTC	CASSLGSGVSEQYF
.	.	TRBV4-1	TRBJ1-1	TGCGCCAGCAGCCGCGAGGTCGGGGAGCCCACTGAAGCTTTCTTT	CASSREVGEPTEAFF
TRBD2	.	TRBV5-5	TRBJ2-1	TGTGCCAGCAGCCCCCAAGCGGGAGGCTACAATGAGCAGTTCTTC	CASSPQAGGYNEQFF
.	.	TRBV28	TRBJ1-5	TGTGCCAGCAGCACAGGACAGCGATTTTTGCCCCAGCATTTT	CASSTGQRFLPQHF
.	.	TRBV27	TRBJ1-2	TGTGCCAGCAGGACCTTACAGGGTCGCTATGGCTACACCTTC	CASRTLQGRYGYTF
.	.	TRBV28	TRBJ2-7	TGTGCCAGCAGCAGCAGGGCGGTCACGTTCTACGAGCAGTACTTC	CASSSRAVTFYEQYF
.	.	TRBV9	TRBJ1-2	TGTGCCAGCAGCGTAGGGAGGGAGGGTAACTATGGCTACACCTTC	CASSVGREGNYGYTF
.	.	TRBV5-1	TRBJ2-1	TGCGCCAGCAGCGCAGGGGACACCTCCTACAATGAGCAGTTCTTC	CASSAGDTSYNEQFF
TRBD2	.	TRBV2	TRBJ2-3	TGTGCCAGTTCCATGACTAGCGGTGGAGATACGCAGTATTTT	CASSMTSGGDTQYF
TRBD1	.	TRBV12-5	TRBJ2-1	TGTGCTAGTGGGGCCGGACAGGGCTCCTACAATGAGCAGTTCTTC	CASGAGQGSYNEQFF
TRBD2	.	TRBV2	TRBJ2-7	TGTGCCAGCACTCCGACTAGCGGCGAGCAGTACTTC	CASTPTSGEQYF
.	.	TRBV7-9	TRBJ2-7	TGTGCCAGCAGCTTCCACAACAGGGTGTACGAGCAGTACTTC	CASSFHNRVYEQYF
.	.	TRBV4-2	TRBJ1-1	TGTGCCAGCAGCCAAGTAAGTCGCGAAGCTGAAGCTTTCTTT	CASSQVSREAEAFF
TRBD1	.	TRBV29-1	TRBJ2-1	TGCAGCGTTGGGTGGGACAGGGGGCGTAATGAGCAGTTCTTC	CSVGWDRGRNEQFF
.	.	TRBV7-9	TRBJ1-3	TGTGCCAGCAGCTTATACGGAGTCAACTCTGGAAACACCATATATTTT	CASSLYGVNSGNTIYF
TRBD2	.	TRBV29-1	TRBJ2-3	TGCAGCGTCATACCGGGACTAGCGGAAACAGATACGCAGTATTTT	CSVIPGLAETDTQYF
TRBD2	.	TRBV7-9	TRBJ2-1	TGTGCCAGCAGCCACCCGGACACTAGCGGGAGTTGGGAGCAGTTCTTC	CASSHPDTSGSWEQFF
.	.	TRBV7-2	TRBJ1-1	TGTGCCAGCAGGACATGGGAAGCTTTCTTT	CASRTWEAFF
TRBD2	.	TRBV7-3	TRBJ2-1	TGTGCCAGCAGCTCGGGAAGGAAAGCGGGAGGGGGGAGTGAGCAGTTCTTC	CASSSGRKAGGGSEQFF
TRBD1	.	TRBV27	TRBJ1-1	TGTGCCAGCGGGACAGGGATGAACACTGAAGCTTTCTTT	CASGTGMNTEAFF
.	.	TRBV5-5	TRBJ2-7	TGTGCCAGCAGCTTGGCAAGTCACACCTACGAGCAGTACTTC	CASSLASHTYEQYF
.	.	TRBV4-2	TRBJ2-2	TGTGCCAGCAGCCAAGAGAGTACTCGCGGTTTTATCGGGGAGCTGTTTTTT	CASSQESTRGFIGELFF
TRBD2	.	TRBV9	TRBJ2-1	TGTGCCAGCAGCGTAGACAGCGGGGGAAACAATGAGCAGTTCTTC	CASSVDSGGNNEQFF
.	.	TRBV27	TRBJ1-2	TGTGCCAGCAGTTTATACAGGGATGTCGGTGGCTACACCTTC	CASSLYRDVGGYTF
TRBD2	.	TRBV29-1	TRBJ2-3	TGCAGCGGGAGCGGGAGATGGGGCACAGATACGCAGTATTTT	CSGSGRWGTDTQYF
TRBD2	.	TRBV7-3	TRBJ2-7	TGTGCCAGCAGCTTAAGCGCGGGAGGGCCTTACGAGCAGTACTTC	CASSLSAGGPYEQYF
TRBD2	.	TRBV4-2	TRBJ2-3	TGTGCCAGCAGCCAAGGGGGAGGGGACACAGATACGCAGTATTTT	CASSQGGGDTDTQYF
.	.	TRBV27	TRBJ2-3	TGTGCCAGCAGTCGACGGGTCAGTAGCACAGATACGCAGTATTTT	CASSRRVSSTDTQYF
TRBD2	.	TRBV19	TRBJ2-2	TGTGCCAGTCGACTAGCGGCAGGCACCGGGGAGCTGTTTTTT	CASRLAAGTGELFF
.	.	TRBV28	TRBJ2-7	TGTGCCAGCAGCAGTACAGTTTACGAGCAGTACTTC	CASSSTVYEQYF
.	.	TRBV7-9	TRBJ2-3	TGTGCCAGCAGCTTGGAGACTGGCACAGATACGCAGTATTTT	CASSLETGTDTQYF
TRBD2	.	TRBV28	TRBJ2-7	TGTGCCAGCAGTATCGGACGGGGGGGAGCCTACGAGCAGTACTTC	CASSIGRGGAYEQYF
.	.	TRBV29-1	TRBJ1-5	TGCAGCGTTCCCTGGGGCCCAGGGAATAGCAATCAGCCCCAGCATTTT	CSVPWGPGNSNQPQHF
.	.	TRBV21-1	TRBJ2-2	TGTGCCAGCAGCAAACGCGGCACCGGGGAGCTGTTTTTT	CASSKRGTGELFF
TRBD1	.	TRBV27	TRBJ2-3	TGTGCCAGCAGTTTCAGGGGGCCCAGCACAGATACGCAGTATTTT	CASSFRGPSTDTQYF
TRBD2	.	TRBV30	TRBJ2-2	TGTGCCTGGAGTCCCCCCCGCGGGAGGAACACCGGGGAGCTGTTTTTT	CAWSPPRGRNTGELFF
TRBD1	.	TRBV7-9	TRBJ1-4	TGTGCCAGCAGGGGGGACAGATCCCTTGAAAAACTGTTTTTT	CASRGDRSLEKLFF
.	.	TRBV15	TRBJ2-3	TGTGCCACCAGGGACTTAAGAAACACAGATACGCAGTATTTT	CATRDLRNTDTQYF
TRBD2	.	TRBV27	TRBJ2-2	TGTGCCAGCAGGCTAGCGGGAGTTGGCGGGGAGCTGTTTTTT	CASRLAGVGGELFF
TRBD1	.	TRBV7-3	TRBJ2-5	TGTGCCAGCAGCTTAAACCCCGGGACAGTTGGAGAGACCCAGTACTTC	CASSLNPGTVGETQYF
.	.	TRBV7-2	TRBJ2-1	TGTGCCAGCAGCGAGCGGAACAGGGACCCCAATGAGCAGTTCTTC	CASSERNRDPNEQFF
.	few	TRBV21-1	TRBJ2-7	TGTGCCAGCAGCTCCATAGCGGTTGCCTACGAGCAGTACTTC	CASSSIAVAYEQYF